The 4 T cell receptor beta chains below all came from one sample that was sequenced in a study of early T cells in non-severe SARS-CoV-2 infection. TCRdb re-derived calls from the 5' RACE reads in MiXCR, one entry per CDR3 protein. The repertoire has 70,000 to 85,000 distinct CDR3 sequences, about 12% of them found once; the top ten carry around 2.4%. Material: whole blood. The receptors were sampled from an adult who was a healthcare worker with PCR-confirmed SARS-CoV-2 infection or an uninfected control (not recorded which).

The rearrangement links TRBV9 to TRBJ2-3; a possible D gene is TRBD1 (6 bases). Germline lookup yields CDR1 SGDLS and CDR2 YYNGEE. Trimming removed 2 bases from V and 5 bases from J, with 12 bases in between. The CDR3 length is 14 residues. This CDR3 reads CASSVLDRKDTQYF. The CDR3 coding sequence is TGTGCCAGCAGCGTCTTGGACAGAAAAGATACGCAGTATTTT.

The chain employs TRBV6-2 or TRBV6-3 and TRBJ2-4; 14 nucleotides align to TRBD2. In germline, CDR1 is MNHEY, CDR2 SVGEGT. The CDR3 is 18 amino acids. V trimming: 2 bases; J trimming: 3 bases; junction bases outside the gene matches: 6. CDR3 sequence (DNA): TGTGCCAGCAGTTACAAGGGACTAGCGGGGGTGGTCAAAAACATTCAGTACTTC. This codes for CASSYKGLAGVVKNIQYF.

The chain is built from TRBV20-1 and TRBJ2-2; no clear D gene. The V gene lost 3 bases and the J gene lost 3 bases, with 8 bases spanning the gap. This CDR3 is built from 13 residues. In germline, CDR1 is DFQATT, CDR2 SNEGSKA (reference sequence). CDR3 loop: CSASRRHTGELFF. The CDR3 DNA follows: TGCAGTGCTAGCCGCAGGCACACCGGGGAGCTGTTTTTT.

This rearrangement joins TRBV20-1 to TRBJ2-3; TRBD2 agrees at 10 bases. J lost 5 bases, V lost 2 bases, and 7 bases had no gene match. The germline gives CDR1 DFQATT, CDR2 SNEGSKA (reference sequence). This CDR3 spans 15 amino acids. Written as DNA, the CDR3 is TGCAGTGCTAGATTCCTAGCGGGGGCTGAAGATACGCAGTATTTT. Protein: CSARFLAGAEDTQYF.